The 20 T cell receptor beta chains presented below share a single source sample, sequenced in a study of blood T cell repertoires in COVID-19. Generated by immunoSEQ multiplex PCR, the TCRdb table keeps only in-frame clones and is missing some. Among 200,000 to 250,000 clones, almost 85% were seen once, and the ten largest hold about 8%. What was sequenced was peripheral blood. Source of these receptors: a woman between 50 and 59 years old with active or convalescent COVID-19.

V gene TRBV19 combines with J gene TRBJ2-3; 9 bases are a match to TRBD2. V dropped 5 bases and J dropped 8; count of bases not matched to a gene: 14. The germline gives CDR1 LNHDA, CDR2 SQIVND (reference sequence). The CDR3 loop spans 16 amino acids. CDR3 nucleotide sequence: TGTGCCAGTAGTCCGATCCTAGCGGGAACACTTGGTACGCAGTATTTT. It is translated as CASSPILAGTLGTQYF. The full variable domain, in which reference TRBV19 and TRBJ2-3 provide the parts outside the CDR3, is DGGITQSPKYLFRKEGQNVTLSCEQNLNHDAMYWYRQDPGQGLRLIYYSQIVNDFQKGDIAEGYSVSREKKESFPLTVTSAQKNPTAFYLCASSPILAGTLGTQYFGPGTRLTVL.

This clone showed up many times. The chain combines TRBV19 with TRBJ2-1; D not resolved. Trimming removed 3 bases at V and 4 bases at J, with 13 bases between. CDR3 length: 15 residues. From germline, CDR1 is LNHDA and CDR2 SQIVND (reference sequence). The CDR3 sequence is CASSIGFSAYNEQFF. CDR3 sequence (DNA): TGTGCCAGTAGTATTGGTTTCAGCGCGTACAATGAGCAGTTCTTC.

The rearrangement links TRBV19 to TRBJ1-3, with D tentatively TRBD1 (5 bases). In germline, CDR1 is LNHDA, CDR2 SQIVND (reference sequence). The V end lost 5 bases, the J end lost 1 base, and 9 bases lay between the germline ends. The CDR3 covers 14 residues. Written as DNA, the CDR3 is TGTGCCAGTAGTTTGCGACAGTCTGGAAACACCATATATTTT. Its translation is CASSLRQSGNTIYF.

The chain is built from TRBV5-1 and TRBJ2-3, with D possibly matching TRBD1 (5 bases). V lost 2 bases and J lost 0, with 10 bases in between. The germline CDR1 and CDR2 sequences are SGHRS and YFSETQ. The CDR3 is 15 residues long. Here the CDR3 reads CASSLQDSSTDTQYF. CDR3 coding DNA: TGCGCCAGCAGCTTACAGGATTCTAGCACAGATACGCAGTATTTT.

The gene calls are TRBV2 and TRBJ2-5; TRBD2 matches at 11 bases. CDR1 SNHLY and CDR2 FYNNEI come from the germline V gene. V lost 4 bases and J lost 5; bases outside the gene matches: 6. The CDR3 consists of 15 residues. CDR3 sequence reads: CASSAVAGGGETQYF. The CDR3 DNA sequence: TGTGCCAGCAGTGCCGTAGCGGGAGGGGGTGAGACCCAGTACTTC.

The rearrangement links TRBV28 to TRBJ1-1; 7 bases line up with TRBD1. This CDR3 has 16 residues. Germline V gene lookup returns CDR1 MDHEN and CDR2 SYDVKM. Trimming at V came to 6 bases and at J to 3 bases, leaving 13 bases not matched to a gene. The CDR3 nucleotides are TGTGCCAGCAGGACACACGCAGGGGGGAAGCACACTGAAGCTTTCTTT. The encoded protein is CASRTHAGGKHTEAFF.

CDR3 in DNA: TGTGCCAGCAGCGGGGGGACAGGATTCTCCTACGAGCAGTACTTC. It specifies CASSGGTGFSYEQYF. The V gene is TRBV5-4, the J gene TRBJ2-7; 8 bases match TRBD1. The junction had 6 bases not matched to a gene; V was cut back by 4 bases and J by 0 bases. The CDR3 sequence is 15 residues long. The germline V gene encodes CDR1 SGHNT and CDR2 YYREEE (reference sequence).

This chain connects TRBV2 to TRBJ1-5, with no clear D. CDR3 length: 14 residues. Germline V gene lookup returns CDR1 SNHLY and CDR2 FYNNEI. The V end lost 2 bases, the J end lost 12 bases, and 17 bases lay between the germline ends. The CDR3 nucleotides are TGTGCCAGCAGTGAACGTTTAGCGGGTTGGGGCCAGCATTTT. The encoded protein is CASSERLAGWGQHF.

This sequence joins TRBV10-2 and TRBJ1-2, with D tentatively TRBD1 (6 bases). This CDR3 region has 17 residues. Trimming left V 4 bases short and J 4 bases short, with 22 bases between. Germline CDR1 WSHSY, CDR2 SAAADI. The CDR3 here is CASSVLQGAPPPYGYTF. The DNA of the CDR3 is TGCGCCAGCAGTGTTTTACAGGGTGCACCCCCCCCCTATGGCTACACCTTC.

This chain uses TRBV9 with TRBJ2-3; possibly TRBD2 for D (6 bases). The CDR3 loop spans 15 amino acids. The V gene's germline CDR1 is SGDLS and CDR2 YYNGEE. V was pared by 3 bases and J by 7 bases, with 18 bases between. CDR3 coding DNA: TGTGCCAGCAGCGGCCTAGGAGGGTACGGATATACGCAGTATTTT. Protein product: CASSGLGGYGYTQYF.

This clone was found a few times. The V gene is TRBV5-1, the J gene TRBJ2-1, with D perhaps matching TRBD2 (7 bases). This CDR3 has 18 residues. Trimming removed 6 bases from V and 0 bases from J, with 22 bases in between. The V gene's germline CDR1 is SGHRS and CDR2 YFSETQ. In DNA form, the CDR3 reads TGCGCCAGCACCTCATCAACGGGGGGCTCCATCTCCTACAATGAGCAGTTCTTC. Translated: CASTSSTGGSISYNEQFF.

The sample holds many counts of this clone. This sequence joins TRBV4-2 and TRBJ2-7; D remains unclear. The CDR3 sequence is 15 residues long. CDR1 is LGHNA and CDR2 is YNFKEQ in the germline V gene. The V end lost 4 bases, the J end lost 4 bases, and 17 bases lay between the germline ends. The CDR3 coding sequence is TGTGCCAGCAGCCCTAGGTTAGAGCCCGCGTACGAGCAGTACTTC. It yields the protein CASSPRLEPAYEQYF.

V is TRBV28 and J is TRBJ1-2; no definite D call. Trimming removed 5 bases from V and 8 bases from J, with 15 bases in between. The CDR3 contains 13 residues. Germline assignment: CDR1 MDHEN and CDR2 SYDVKM. CDR3 amino acids: CASSPPGWRGYTF. CDR3 DNA sequence: TGTGCCAGCAGTCCCCCGGGGTGGCGGGGCTACACCTTC.

The rearrangement links TRBV2 to TRBJ1-6, with D unclear. This CDR3 has 14 residues. The V and J ends lost 6 bases and 6 bases respectively, with 12 bases between them. Per germline, CDR1 SNHLY and CDR2 FYNNEI. The DNA for the CDR3 is TGTGCCAGCAGCTTGGTCGAGGGTAATTCACCCCTCCACTTT. It yields the protein CASSLVEGNSPLHF.

The V and J genes are TRBV5-8 and TRBJ1-6; no definite D call. Germline-derived CDR1 and CDR2 are SGHTS and YDEGEE. The CDR3 runs 15 residues. The V gene lost 5 bases and the J gene lost 2 bases, with 11 bases spanning the gap. CDR3 amino acids: CASSPDGPYNSPLHF. Here the CDR3 DNA reads TGTGCCAGCAGTCCCGATGGGCCCTATAATTCACCCCTCCACTTT.

V and J are TRBV14 and TRBJ2-1; 8 nucleotides agree with TRBD2. Germline V gene lookup returns CDR1 SGHDN and CDR2 FVKESK. The CDR3 runs to 16 residues. The V gene end was trimmed by 3 bases and the J gene end by 0 bases; junction bases not matched to a gene: 4. CDR3 nucleotide sequence: TGTGCCAGCAGCCATCCACTAGCGGTCTCCTACAATGAGCAGTTCTTC. Encoded protein: CASSHPLAVSYNEQFF. The variable domain in full, completed from reference TRBV14 and TRBJ2-1, reads EAGVTQFPSHSVIEKGQTVTLRCDPISGHDNLYWYRRVMGKEIKFLLHFVKESKQDESGMPNNRFLAERTGGTYSTLKVQPAELEDSGVYFCASSHPLAVSYNEQFFGPGTRLTVL.

The CDR3: CASSERDSSNQPQHF. CDR3 bases: TGTGCCAGCAGTGAAAGGGACAGTAGCAATCAGCCCCAGCATTTT. The J gene is TRBJ1-5, the V gene TRBV6-1; 7 positions match TRBD1. The junction had 1 base not matched to a gene; V was cut back by 2 bases and J by 0 bases. CDR1 and CDR2 (germline): MNHNS, SASEGT. This CDR3 is 15 amino acids long.

This chain connects TRBV19 to TRBJ1-2, with 9 bases lining up with TRBD1. CDR3 length: 17 amino acids. Trimming cost V 3 bases and J 5 bases; bases outside gene matches: 13. CDR1 and CDR2 from the germline V gene are LNHDA and SQIVND (reference sequence). In DNA form, the CDR3 reads TGTGCCAGTAGTATTACCGGGACAGGGAGCCTACTTTATGGCTACACCTTC. Residues: CASSITGTGSLLYGYTF.

CDR3 region: CASSQVIGANTEAFF. The CDR3 DNA is TGTGCCAGCAGCCAAGTTATTGGGGCGAACACTGAAGCTTTCTTT. The V call is TRBV3-1 (or the pseudogene TRBV3-2), the J call TRBJ1-1; the D gene is possibly TRBD1 (5 bases). The CDR3 runs to 15 residues. The germline V gene encodes CDR1 LGHDT and CDR2 YNNKEL (reference sequence). Trimming cost V 1 base and J 1 base, with 10 bases left between them.

This sequence joins TRBV2 and TRBJ2-4; D remains ambiguous. In germline, CDR1 is SNHLY, CDR2 FYNNEI. CDR3 size: 13 residues. V was shortened by 2 bases and J by 7 bases, with 9 bases between the two germline ends. The CDR3 DNA follows: TGTGCCAGCAGTGAAAACAGCTGGAACATTCAGTACTTC. This gives the protein CASSENSWNIQYF.